This T cell receptor (beta chain) was recovered during a study of blood T cell repertoires in COVID-19. Across the whole study: T cells, B-cell-depleted T cells, or PBMCs provided the cDNA or gDNA that served as material.

Germline V gene data show CDR1 as KGHDR and CDR2 as SFDVKD. V was clipped by 2 bases and J by 10 bases; unmatched bases: 9. There are 14 residues in the CDR3. The data were produced by immunoSEQ multiplex PCR, yet TCRdb's version contains in-frame clones alone and is incomplete. Here the sample spans fewer than 400,000 clones, about 83% being singletons. In terms of age and location, participants ranged from about 18 to 95 years and lived in about 25 US areas. Categorization into cohorts depended on clinical history that participants reported. This chain uses TRBV24-1 with TRBJ1-2; 7 bases fit TRBD1. The source material was PBMCs or T cells enriched from blood (not recorded which). The sequence came from a woman aged 50 to 60 who had recovered from COVID-19. The CDR3: CATSDWTGFNDYTF. CDR3 bases: TGTGCCACCAGTGATTGGACAGGATTTAATGACTACACCTTC.